Reported below is one T cell receptor (beta chain). This specimen belongs to a study of blood T cell repertoires in COVID-19. Study background: COVID-19 samples from acute and convalescent phases originated in the United States, Italy and Spain.

Trimming took off 0 bases at V and 9 bases at J, with 12 bases between the two ends. Germline lookup yields CDR1 GTSNPN and CDR2 SVGIG (reference sequence). The CDR3 is 14 residues long. Data came from immunoSEQ multiplex PCR; TCRdb stores just in-frame clones and leaves some out. This table has about 400,000 clones, roughly 86% appearing once. Sequenced material: PBMCs or T cells enriched from blood (not recorded which). The clonotype was recovered from a woman aged 30 to 39 who had recovered from COVID-19. The V gene is TRBV30, the J gene TRBJ1-6; D perhaps matches TRBD1 (5 bases). The CDR3 sequence is CAWSVQAQRSPLHF. CDR3 in DNA: TGTGCCTGGAGTGTACAGGCACAGCGTTCACCCCTCCACTTT. The full variable domain, completed using reference TRBV30 and TRBJ1-6, is SQTIHQWPATLVQPVGSPLSLECTVEGTSNPNLYWYRQAAGRGLQLLFYSVGIGQISSEVPQNLSASRPQDRQFILSSKKLLLSDSGFYLCAWSVQAQRSPLHFGNGTRLTVT.